This paragraph covers one T cell receptor (beta chain) sequence. In this sample, this clonotype turned up many times. Its target antigen remains unknown. Per-base quality was not reported, and no clone a single base away is much larger than it. Amplification of TCR beta CDR3 regions was carried out from RNA transcripts. For the first round of RT-PCR on the TCR CDR3, the HTBI primer set was used together with the Qiagen OneStep RT-PCR kit. The libraries were constructed in a second round of multiplex PCR and then size-selected and purified. The libraries were sequenced on an Illumina HiSeq2000 using paired-end 100 bp reads. The published analysis was carried out like this. SOAPnuke was used to process the raw data, with reads discarded if the reads contained adapters or uncalled bases, had a mean Phred below 15, or lacked an exact constant-primer or identifier match. High-quality paired reads were merged with COPE v1.2.5, and unique nucleotide sequences were defined as clonotypes. MiTCR v1.1 was used to align clonotypes to the IMGT TRBV, TRBD and TRBJ reference segments. Analysis was restricted to V-J combinations with a frequency above 0.0001, which covered 98% to 99.2% of repertoires. The TCS score was defined as the ratio of F50 (clonal expansion) to E x V (chaos), calculated using BLOSUM62-based TCRdist between CDR3 peptides within each V-J. Welch's t-statistics and random forest reduced around 550 V-J features to roughly 13, which were used in a naive Bayes classifier (R e1071). Using fastp at Q25 and MiXCR, TCRdb reprocessed the public reads and kept productive beta chains. Identical CDR3 proteins give one entry, which carries the most common genes and DNA. These V and J calls are TCRdb output, not the study's own analysis. For this sample the table gives under 350,000 distinct CDR3 sequences, of which about 20% were detected only once. The ten largest clones add up to roughly 49% of the sample.

This entry is derived from a study of T cells in Graves' hyperthyroidism and ophthalmopathy (dated by TCRdb to between 2019 and 2020). About the study as a whole: Peripheral blood was sampled at the time of initial diagnosis, prior to any treatment. To identify distinguishing TCR V-J signatures, a discovery cohort of some 99 patients was used, comprising some 43 with Graves' ophthalmopathy and 57 with stable Graves' hyperthyroidism. Prospective prediction of ophthalmopathy was tested in an independent validation cohort of 18 to 20 hyperthyroidism patients and around 16 patients who later progressed to ophthalmopathy. The roughly 94 discovery patients were randomly divided into training and test sets at a 7:3 ratio. The study also compared thyroid tissue and blood T-cell repertoires from about six Graves' hyperthyroidism patients. After sampling, hyperthyroidism patients received methimazole starting at 30 mg daily, and ophthalmopathy patients received high-dose intravenous methylprednisolone. The paper reports TCR Vbeta CDR3 sequencing of some 140 peripheral blood samples: around 41 ophthalmopathy, some 80 hyperthyroidism and around 17 progressor patients.

Including cysteine and phenylalanine, the CDR3 has 14 amino acids. The CDR3 DNA has 42 bases and is translated from base 1. Deletion took 4 bases off V and 1 base off J, with a span of 10 bases between the germline ends. Looking up the germline V gene yields CDR1 MDHEN and CDR2 SYDVKM. The investigation overall reported the following: During validation, the model predicted progression to ophthalmopathy a median of approximately 6.5 months ahead of onset, with almost 71% sensitivity and more than 72% specificity. No statistical method was used to fix the sample size in advance, and group allocation was not hidden from the investigators. Most expanded thyroid clonotypes (frequency above 0.001) were also found in blood, which suggests that blood repertoires may mirror thyroid immune responses. A model built on a 13 V-J signature distinguished ophthalmopathy from stable hyperthyroidism, reaching 87.88% sensitivity and around 82% specificity in cross-validation and 80%/75% in testing.

A patient counted as having stable Graves' hyperthyroidism if no progression to ophthalmopathy occurred over 18 months of follow-up. The hyperthyroidism patients were between 18 and 65 years old and newly diagnosed, with a disease duration of less than 2 months. Any patient with an uncontrolled infection, another autoimmune disease, pregnancy or lactation was excluded. Diagnoses were established on the basis of clinical symptoms, serum thyroxine and TRAb, thyroid ultrasound, and orbital computed tomography. PBMCs were isolated from around 10 ml of fresh peripheral blood by Ficoll-Paque density gradient centrifugation. Trizol reagent was used to extract total RNA, and RNA quality was then checked on an Agilent 2100 Bioanalyzer.

Sample: blood. The TCR comes from a woman between 45 and 60 years old with Graves' hyperthyroidism. The chain joins TRBV28 to TRBJ1-1; the D gene identity is not certain. The nucleotide sequence is TGTGCCAGCAGTTCCTTAGGTCCGAACACTGAAGCTTTCTTT. This codes for CASSSLGPNTEAFF. Where the CDR3 stops, the reference TRBV28 and TRBJ1-1 genes take over; the full variable domain is DVKVTQSSRYLVKRTGEKVFLECVQDMDHENMFWYRQDPGLGLRLIYFSYDVKMKEKGDIPEGYSVSREKKERFSLILESASTNQTSMYLCASSSLGPNTEAFFGQGTRLTVV.